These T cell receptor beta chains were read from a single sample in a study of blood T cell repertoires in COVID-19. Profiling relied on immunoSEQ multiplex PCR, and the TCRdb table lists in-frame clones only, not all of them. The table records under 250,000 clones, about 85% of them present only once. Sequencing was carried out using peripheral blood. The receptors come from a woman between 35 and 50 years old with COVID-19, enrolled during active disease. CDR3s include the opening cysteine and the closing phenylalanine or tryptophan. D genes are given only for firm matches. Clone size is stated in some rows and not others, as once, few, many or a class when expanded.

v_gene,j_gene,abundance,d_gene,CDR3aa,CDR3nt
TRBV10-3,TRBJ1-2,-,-,CAISEDSSGYTF,TGTGCCATCAGTGAGGACAGCTCTGGCTACACCTTC
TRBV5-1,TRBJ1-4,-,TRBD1,CASSLEQGNEKLFF,TGCGCCAGCAGCTTGGAACAGGGGAATGAAAAACTGTTTTTT
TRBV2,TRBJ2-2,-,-,CASSVRFANTGELFF,TGTGCCAGCAGTGTCAGGTTCGCGAACACCGGGGAGCTGTTTTTT
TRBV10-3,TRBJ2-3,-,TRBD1,CAISDRADTQYF,TGTGCCATCAGCGACAGGGCCGATACGCAGTATTTT
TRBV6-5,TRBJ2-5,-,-,CASRRGYSSETQYF,TGTGCCAGCCGGAGAGGATATTCTAGTGAGACCCAGTACTTC
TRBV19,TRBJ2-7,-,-,CASSGGGRIYEQYF,TGTGCCAGTAGTGGGGGGGGGCGGATCTACGAGCAGTACTTC
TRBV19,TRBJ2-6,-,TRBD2,CASSIYVAGGTSGANVLTF,TGTGCCAGTAGTATTTATGTCGCGGGAGGGACCTCTGGGGCCAACGTCCTGACTTTC
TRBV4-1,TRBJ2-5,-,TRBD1,CASSQGTGVIKETQYF,TGCGCCAGCAGCCAGGGGACAGGGGTAATTAAAGAGACCCAGTACTTC
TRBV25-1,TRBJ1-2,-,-,CASSYGEGDGYTF,TGTGCCAGCAGCTACGGGGAGGGGGATGGCTACACCTTC
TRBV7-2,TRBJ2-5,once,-,CASSSSALLSRAQYF,TGTGCCAGCAGTTCATCCGCCTTACTATCCCGGGCCCAGTACTTC